The 29 T cell receptor beta chains listed next were all sequenced from one sample in a study of blood T cells in healthy people across ages. Primed by a sample-barcoded 5' primer and a J-beta primer mix, a second PCR proceeded for about 7 to 11 cycles. Using its own MiXCR run on the 5' RACE reads, TCRdb lists one record per CDR3 protein. The sample comprises 2 million or so distinct CDR3 sequences, about 50% of which are singletons, and approximately 2.1% rests with the top ten. Sequences were obtained from blood. The receptor source for this set is a woman aged 35 to 49 in good health.

This clonotype was counted a few times. The chain recombines TRBV28 with TRBJ2-1, with TRBD2 matching over 11 bases. The CDR3 has 20 residues. The junction had 17 bases not matched to a gene; V was cut back by 6 bases and J by 1 base. The germline gives CDR1 MDHEN, CDR2 SYDVKM. This CDR3 reads CASSTTSRLAGGSSYNEQFF. The CDR3 bases are TGTGCCAGCAGCACGACCTCCCGGTTAGCGGGGGGGAGTTCCTACAATGAGCAGTTCTTC.

Here the CDR3 reads CSASPGQGVGGSYNEQFF. As DNA, the CDR3 is TGCAGTGCTAGCCCGGGACAGGGGGTTGGGGGCTCCTACAATGAGCAGTTCTTC. The genes are TRBV20-1 and TRBJ2-1; the match to TRBD1 covers 11 bases. Trimming took 3 bases from V and 0 from J; bases not matched to a gene: 10. The CDR3 is made up of 18 amino acids. Germline V gene lookup returns CDR1 DFQATT and CDR2 SNEGSKA (reference sequence).

The table lists this clonotype with a few counts. V gene TRBV4-1 combines with J gene TRBJ1-1; D is uncertain. This CDR3 is built from 13 residues. CDR1 and CDR2 from the germline V gene are MGHRA and YSYEKL. Between the trimmed V and J ends, which lost 3 bases and 0 bases, there was a span of 5 bases. The CDR3 protein is CASSHPLNTEAFF. Here the CDR3 DNA reads TGCGCCAGCAGCCATCCACTGAACACTGAAGCTTTCTTT.

This chain connects TRBV11-2 to TRBJ1-2; D remains ambiguous. In germline, CDR1 is SGHAT, CDR2 FQNNGV. V was shortened by 1 base and J by 8 bases, with 14 bases between the two germline ends. The CDR3 runs to 14 residues. The CDR3 region is CASSLGEVRWGYTF. The CDR3 DNA sequence: TGTGCCAGCAGCTTAGGAGAAGTCAGGTGGGGCTACACCTTC.

The chain employs TRBV4-1 and TRBJ2-4, with 8 bases fitting TRBD2. The DNA end lines up better with TRBJ2-7; the J call may be wrong. This CDR3 comprises 14 residues. Germline V lookup: CDR1 MGHRA, CDR2 YSYEKL. Here the CDR3 DNA reads TGCGCCAGCAGTCCCGGGACTAGATACTACGAGCAGTACTTC. The encoded protein is CASSPGTRYYEQYF.

CDR3 nucleotide sequence: TGTGCCAGCAGCGTAGAGGGGGGGGTCGAAGAGACCCAGTACTTC. Amino acids: CASSVEGGVEETQYF. This rearrangement joins TRBV9 to TRBJ2-5; TRBD2 is a possible D gene (7 bases). Per germline, CDR1 SGDLS and CDR2 YYNGEE. The CDR3 has 15 residues. V gave up 0 bases and J gave up 3 bases, with 12 bases separating them.

CDR3 DNA sequence: TGTGCTAGTGGCCCCGGGGATGGGGTTCTGATCAATGAGCAGTTCTTC. Amino acids: CASGPGDGVLINEQFF. The chain has TRBV12-5 and TRBJ2-1; D is perhaps TRBD2 (5 bases). The CDR3 runs 16 residues. Per the germline V gene, CDR1 is LGHNT and CDR2 is FRNRAP. Trimming shortened V by 6 bases and J by 6 bases, and 21 bases separated the two germline ends. The variable domain in full, with the rest retrieved from reference TRBV12-5 and TRBJ2-1, is DARVTQTPRHKVTEMGQEVTMRCQPILGHNTVFWYRQTMMQGLELLAYFRNRAPLDDSGMPKDRFSAEMPDATLATLKIQPSEPRDSAVYFCASGPGDGVLINEQFFGPGTRLTVL.

This clonotype was seen only a few times. The CDR3 DNA is TGTGCCAGCAGCGCGGGCGAGGGGGGCCTCTACAATGAGCAGTTCTTC. Translation gives CASSAGEGGLYNEQFF. This sequence joins TRBV7-9 and TRBJ2-1, with D perhaps being TRBD1 or TRBD2 (6 bases each). The germline V and J ends were trimmed by 5 bases and 3 bases, with 17 bases remaining between them. The CDR3 length is 16 residues. The germline gives CDR1 SEHNR, CDR2 FQNEAQ (reference sequence).

This clonotype has just a few counts. The J gene is TRBJ2-1, the V gene TRBV9, with 10 bases that match TRBD1. The CDR3 is made up of 15 amino acids. The V gene's germline CDR1 is SGDLS and CDR2 YYNGEE. J lost 4 bases, V lost 3 bases, and 4 bases had no gene match. The CDR3 DNA follows: TGTGCCAGCAGCGCCCGGGACAGGGGTTACAATGAGCAGTTCTTC. It codes for CASSARDRGYNEQFF.

The table lists this clonotype with a few counts. The chain joins TRBV27 to TRBJ2-5; TRBD2 matches 9 bases. The CDR3 is made up of 14 amino acids. Germline V gene lookup returns CDR1 MNHEY and CDR2 SMNVEV (reference sequence). V lost 8 bases, J lost 7 bases, and 11 bases stayed unmatched. CDR3 coding DNA: TGTGCCAGCTCTCCCGCGGGGGGGCCCGTGACCCAGTACTTC. Protein: CASSPAGGPVTQYF.

This clonotype has more than one count but fewer than ten. The V gene is TRBV29-1, the J gene TRBJ1-2, with D unresolved. The CDR3 is made up of 13 amino acids. Looked up from germline, CDR1 is SQVTM and CDR2 is ANQGSEA. Trimming cost V 8 bases and J 2 bases, with 15 bases left between them. The DNA for the CDR3 is TGCAGCATCCCCGGGCAGGACAACTATGGCTACACCTTC. Its protein product is CSIPGQDNYGYTF.

The chain uses TRBV27 and TRBJ2-1; 8 bases match TRBD1. Near its end, the DNA agrees better with TRBJ2-7, so the J call may be wrong. This CDR3 has 15 residues. Germline CDR1 reads MNHEY; CDR2 reads SMNVEV (reference sequence). The DNA of the CDR3 is TGTGCCAGCAGTTATCAGGGGGCCTCCTACAATGAGCAGTACTTC. It codes for CASSYQGASYNEQYF.

The genes are TRBV28 and TRBJ2-3; TRBD2 aligns across 11 bases. J was trimmed by 0 bases and V by 6 bases; bases with no gene match: 17. Germline values: CDR1 MDHEN, CDR2 SYDVKM. CDR3 length equals 20 residues. The CDR3 region has the DNA TGTGCCAGCAGCCCACGGACCGGGACTAGCGGATCGACTAGCACAGATACGCAGTATTTT. Translating gives CASSPRTGTSGSTSTDTQYF.

The V gene is TRBV29-1, the J gene TRBJ2-1; D might be TRBD1 or TRBD2, each matching 5 bases. Deletions cut 7 bases from V and 2 bases from J, with 15 bases between. Germline loops: CDR1 SQVTM, CDR2 ANQGSEA. The CDR3 contains 14 residues. The CDR3 DNA reads as TGCAGCGCTGGCCGGGACGGCGCCTACAATGAGCAGTTCTTC. It is translated as CSAGRDGAYNEQFF.

This clonotype was seen only a few times. The rearrangement links TRBV7-2 to TRBJ1-2, with 9 bases aligning to TRBD1. V was clipped by 3 bases and J by 6 bases; unmatched bases: 5. Germline CDR1 reads SGHTA; CDR2 reads FQGNSA. This CDR3 comprises 14 residues. The CDR3 here is CASSFRQGVDGYTF. The CDR3 nucleotides are TGTGCCAGCAGCTTCCGACAGGGGGTTGATGGCTACACCTTC.

The chain is built from TRBV4-3 and TRBJ2-1, with no clear D. CDR3 length: 14 amino acids. CDR1 LGHNA and CDR2 YSLEER come from the germline V gene. The ends were cut back, 4 bases at V and 8 bases at J, with 15 bases in the middle. Here the CDR3 DNA reads TGCGCCAGCAGCCGCGTTTACGGGTCTCATGAGCAGTTCTTC. Residues: CASSRVYGSHEQFF.

The chain couples TRBV9 to TRBJ2-7; D unclear. The CDR3 is made up of 13 amino acids. Trimming took 3 bases from V and 6 from J, leaving 13 bases between them. Germline V gene sequence: CDR1 SGDLS, CDR2 YYNGEE. The DNA for the CDR3 is TGTGCCAGCAGCGCGGCGCCCTGGACCGAGCAGTACTTC. This gives the protein CASSAAPWTEQYF.

This clonotype was detected only a few times. The rearrangement joins TRBV5-6 to TRBJ2-7, with D tentatively TRBD1 (6 bases). CDR1 and CDR2 (germline): SGHDT, YYEEEE. V was clipped by 3 bases and J by 7 bases, with 11 bases between them. This CDR3 has 12 amino acids. CDR3 DNA sequence: TGTGCCAGCAGCTCAGGGGCCGGGGAGCAGTACTTC. Its protein product is CASSSGAGEQYF. The entire variable domain, with the rest obtained from reference TRBV5-6 and TRBJ2-7, is as follows: DAGVTQSPTHLIKTRGQQVTLRCSPKSGHDTVSWYQQALGQGPQFIFQYYEEEERQRGNFPDRFSGHQFPNYSSELNVNALLLGDSALYLCASSSGAGEQYFGPGTRLTVT.

This sequence joins TRBV20-1 and TRBJ1-2; 9 nucleotides align to TRBD1. The V gene's germline CDR1 is DFQATT and CDR2 SNEGSKA (reference sequence). With 6 bases clipped from V and 7 bases from J, the junction kept 9 bases outside the gene matches. The CDR3 runs 13 residues. For the CDR3, the DNA is TGCAGTGCCCCCAACAGGGGGCCGGGTGGCTACACCTTC. Translating it yields CSAPNRGPGGYTF.

This clonotype turned up a few times. The chain is built from TRBV28 and TRBJ1-2; D remains unclear. The CDR3 loop spans 16 amino acids. Trimming stripped 6 bases from V and 2 bases from J, with 19 bases between. Germline V gene lookup returns CDR1 MDHEN and CDR2 SYDVKM. In DNA form, the CDR3 reads TGTGCCAGCAGCAGTCCCGAGGGAATTTTCAACTATGGCTACACCTTC. Protein: CASSSPEGIFNYGYTF.

V is TRBV6-5 and J is TRBJ1-5, with D possibly matching TRBD1 (5 bases). This CDR3 has 14 amino acids. V lost 10 bases to trimming and J lost 0 bases, with 13 bases between them. CDR1 is MNHEY and CDR2 is SVGAGI in the germline V gene. Here the CDR3 reads CATQGTASNQPQHF. The CDR3 nucleotides read TGTGCCACCCAGGGAACAGCTAGCAATCAGCCCCAGCATTTT.

Regarding this clonotype: Compared with germline, one end of the junction differs, possibly owing to a read error. CDR3 amino acids: CAGSWRIEETQYF. CDR3 nucleotide sequence: TGCGCCGGCAGCTGGAGGATCGAGGAGACCCAGTACTTC. The chain employs TRBV5-1 and TRBJ2-5, with a weak D call TRBD2 (5 bases). Germline CDR1 SGHRS, CDR2 YFSETQ. The CDR3 runs 13 residues.

This chain links TRBV5-1 with TRBJ2-1; the match to TRBD2 covers 7 bases. V lost 4 bases, J lost 5 bases, and 6 bases stayed unmatched. Germline loops: CDR1 SGHRS, CDR2 YFSETQ. The CDR3 spans 14 residues. The CDR3 is CASSAGLGDNEQFF. CDR3 nucleotide sequence: TGCGCCAGCAGCGCAGGACTAGGGGACAATGAGCAGTTCTTC.

The V call is TRBV5-1, the J call TRBJ2-1; D is possibly TRBD1 (6 bases). The germline gives CDR1 SGHRS, CDR2 YFSETQ. The V end lost 1 base, the J end lost 7 bases, and 15 bases lay between the germline ends. The CDR3 length is 15 residues. CDR3: CASSLNAGVWNEQFF. The CDR3 DNA is TGCGCCAGCAGCTTGAACGCAGGGGTATGGAATGAGCAGTTCTTC.

This chain links TRBV7-6 with TRBJ2-5; possibly TRBD1 for D (6 bases). The CDR3 loop spans 15 amino acids. Germline CDR1 and CDR2: SGHVS and FNYEAQ. Trimming pared 7 bases from V and 0 bases from J, leaving 15 bases between. The CDR3 reads CASNRAGEHQETQYF. The CDR3 nucleotides read TGTGCCAGCAATCGGGCAGGGGAACACCAAGAGACCCAGTACTTC.

The chain couples TRBV28 to TRBJ1-2; perhaps TRBD1 as D (5 bases). CDR3 length: 15 residues. Trimming removed 2 bases at V and 8 bases at J, with 18 bases between. CDR1 is MDHEN and CDR2 is SYDVKM in the germline V gene. The CDR3 DNA is TGTGCCAGCAGTTTAAGCTTGGGGACCCTCAGGGGCTACACCTTC. Translated: CASSLSLGTLRGYTF.

The chain has TRBV27 and TRBJ2-3; TRBD2 might be the D (6 bases). Germline V gives CDR1 MNHEY, CDR2 SMNVEV (reference sequence). The CDR3 runs to 15 residues. Trimming took off 5 bases at V and 6 bases at J, with 18 bases between the two ends. The CDR3 DNA follows: TGTGCCAGCAGTCCGATAGCGGCGCGCATGGATACGCAGTATTTT. It codes for CASSPIAARMDTQYF.

This chain's CDR3 is CASSLVTGLPSYEQYF. The CDR3 DNA sequence: TGCGCCAGCAGCTTGGTTACAGGATTGCCCTCCTACGAGCAGTACTTC. This sequence joins TRBV5-1 and TRBJ2-7; D is possibly TRBD1 (5 bases). The CDR3 covers 16 residues. V was pared by 0 bases and J by 0 bases, with 13 bases between. CDR1 SGHRS and CDR2 YFSETQ come from the germline V gene. The full variable domain, rest sourced from reference TRBV5-1 and TRBJ2-7, is KAGVTQTPRYLIKTRGQQVTLSCSPISGHRSVSWYQQTPGQGLQFLFEYFSETQRNKGNFPGRFSGRQFSNSRSEMNVSTLELGDSALYLCASSLVTGLPSYEQYFGPGTRLTVT.

The chain employs TRBV9 and TRBJ2-7; 8 bases line up with TRBD1. The ends lost 7 bases at V and 4 bases at J; junction bases unmatched: 7. CDR3 length: 13 residues. In germline, CDR1 is SGDLS, CDR2 YYNGEE. Here the CDR3 DNA reads TGTGCCAGCTATTGGACAGGGCCATACGAGCAGTACTTC. Translation gives CASYWTGPYEQYF.